This TCR beta chain comes out of a study of T cells after yellow fever vaccination. On the study more broadly: When fractions had low cell numbers, they were prepared with SMART-Seq v4 Ultra Low Input.

Study-wide results and caveats: Primary-vaccination clones mostly resurfaced post-booster (about 96% CD4, roughly 90% CD8).

TCRdb passed the 5' RACE reads through MiXCR, listing each CDR3 protein once. The sample lists 120,000 to 150,000 distinct CDR3 sequences; 7% to 9% were seen once. Of note for this clonotype: Its specificity is not known.

V shed 10 bases, J shed 4 bases, and the junction held 7 bases outside the gene matches. This CDR3 comprises 13 residues. From germline, CDR1 is SGHTA and CDR2 FQGNSA. The rearrangement links TRBV7-2 to TRBJ2-5; TRBD2 matches 9 bases. The sample in question was CD4+ T cells sorted from PBMCs, obtained 5 days after the yellow fever booster vaccination. This receptor was taken from a man between 25 and 39 years old who received the YFV17D yellow fever vaccine. CDR3 coding DNA: TGTGCCACCTCAGCGGGAGGCCGAGAGACCCAGTACTTC. Amino acid sequence: CATSAGGRETQYF.